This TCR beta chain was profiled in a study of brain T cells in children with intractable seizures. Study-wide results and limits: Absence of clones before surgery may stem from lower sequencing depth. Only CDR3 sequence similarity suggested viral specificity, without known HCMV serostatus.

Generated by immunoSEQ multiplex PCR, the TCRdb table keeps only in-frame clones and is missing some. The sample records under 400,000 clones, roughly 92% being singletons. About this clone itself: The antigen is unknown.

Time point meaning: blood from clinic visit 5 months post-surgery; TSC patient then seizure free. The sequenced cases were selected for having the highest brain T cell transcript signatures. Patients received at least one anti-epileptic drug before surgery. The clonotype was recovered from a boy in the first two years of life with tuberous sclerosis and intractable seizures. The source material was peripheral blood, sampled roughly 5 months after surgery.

DNA for the CDR3: TGCGCCAGCAGCCAGGACGGGGCCGAGACCCAGTACTTC. This translates into CASSQDGAETQYF. The chain recombines TRBV4-1 with TRBJ2-5, with D possibly called TRBD1 or TRBD2 (5 bases each). This CDR3 contains 13 residues. V lost 3 bases and J lost 5, with 10 bases in between. Germline CDR1 and CDR2: MGHRA and YSYEKL.